This T cell receptor beta chain is drawn from a study of T cell responses to AZD1222 COVID-19 vaccine. Overall study results and limits: Elevations in Spike-specific TCR breadth and depth followed administration of two AZD1222 doses. There were vaccine-associated CD4 TCRs across spike, dominant at 160-218 and 743-854.

Germline-derived CDR1 and CDR2 are SGHRS and YFSETQ. The CDR3 is 15 amino acids. V shed 0 bases and J shed 4 bases, with 13 bases lying between them. Comments on this clone: The antigen is not known.

Using immunoSEQ multiplex PCR, the repertoire was profiled, and TCRdb retains in-frame clones only, with some absent. The sample lists 60,000 to 70,000 clones, 85% to 90% seen once, with roughly 19% in the top ten. V is TRBV5-1 and J is TRBJ2-5, with D perhaps TRBD1 (5 bases). The origin of this receptor is an adult in good health. The sample in question was peripheral blood, obtained on day 0 of AZD1222 vaccination. Written as DNA, the CDR3 is TGCGCCAGCAGCTTGGATACAGGCCCGCGAGAGACCCAGTACTTC. As protein: CASSLDTGPRETQYF.